This TCR beta chain was sequenced for a study of cytomegalovirus exposure and HLA in healthy donors. Study-wide results and limits: Reportedly, TCR beta sequences accurately predicted HLA-A and HLA-B alleles in most subjects. In a later analysis, across HLA loci, associated TCR counts were highest for DRB1, lowest for HLA-C.

Concerning this clone itself: Its matching antigen is unknown.

Germline CDR1 reads MNHEY; CDR2 reads SMNVEV (reference sequence). The CDR3 is 13 residues long. In the PCR, 60 Vbeta and 13 Jbeta primers were used. This table comes from immunoSEQ multiplex PCR, and its TCRdb copy is limited to in-frame clones, with some not included. The profile shows 85,000 to 130,000 clones, roughly a tenth of them singletons. The sequence came from a man between 35 and 55 years old in good health and CMV-seropositive. Sequencing was carried out using PBMCs. The chain links TRBV27 to TRBJ2-5, with D tentatively TRBD1 (5 bases). The DNA matches TRBJ2-7 better at its end, which makes the J call doubtful. Here the CDR3 reads CASSPDRIYEQYF. CDR3 nucleotides: TGTGCCAGCAGTCCCGACAGAATCTACGAGCAGTACTTC.